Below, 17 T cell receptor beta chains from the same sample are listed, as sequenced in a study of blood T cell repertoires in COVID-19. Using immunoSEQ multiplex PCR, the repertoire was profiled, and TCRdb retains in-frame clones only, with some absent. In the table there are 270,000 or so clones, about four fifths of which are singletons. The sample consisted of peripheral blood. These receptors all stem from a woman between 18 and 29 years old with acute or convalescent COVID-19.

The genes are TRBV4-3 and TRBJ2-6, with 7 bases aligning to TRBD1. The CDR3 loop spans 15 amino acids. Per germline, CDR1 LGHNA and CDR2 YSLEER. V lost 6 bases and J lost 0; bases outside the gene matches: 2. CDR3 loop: CASRDRLSGANVLTF. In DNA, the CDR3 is TGCGCCAGCAGGGACAGGCTCTCTGGGGCCAACGTCCTGACTTTC.

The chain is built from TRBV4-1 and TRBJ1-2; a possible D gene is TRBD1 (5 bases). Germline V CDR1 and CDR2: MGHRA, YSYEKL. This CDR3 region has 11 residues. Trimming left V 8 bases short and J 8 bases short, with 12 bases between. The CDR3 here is CASGGLGGYTF. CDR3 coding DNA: TGCGCCAGCGGGGGACTCGGGGGCTACACCTTC.

The CDR3 nucleotides are TGTGCCAGCAGCAGACCCGGGACTACCTTCTACGAGCAGTACTTC. Translating gives CASSRPGTTFYEQYF. The chain joins TRBV11-2 to TRBJ2-7, with TRBD2 identical over 7 bases. Germline lookup yields CDR1 SGHAT and CDR2 FQNNGV. The CDR3 sequence is 15 residues long. V trimming: 5 bases; J trimming: 3 bases; junction bases outside the gene matches: 10.

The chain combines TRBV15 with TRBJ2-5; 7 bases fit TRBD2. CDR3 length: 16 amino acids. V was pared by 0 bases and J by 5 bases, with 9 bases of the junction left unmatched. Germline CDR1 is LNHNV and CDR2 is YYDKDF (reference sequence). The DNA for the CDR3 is TGTGCCACCAGCAGAGATTGGGGCACCGGGGGGGAGACCCAGTACTTC. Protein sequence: CATSRDWGTGGETQYF.

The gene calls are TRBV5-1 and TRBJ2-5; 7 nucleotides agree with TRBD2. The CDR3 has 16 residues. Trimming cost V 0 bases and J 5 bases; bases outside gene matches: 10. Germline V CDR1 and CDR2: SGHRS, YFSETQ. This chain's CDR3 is CASSLALWDYEETQYF. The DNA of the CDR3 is TGCGCCAGCAGCTTGGCTCTATGGGACTATGAGGAGACCCAGTACTTC.

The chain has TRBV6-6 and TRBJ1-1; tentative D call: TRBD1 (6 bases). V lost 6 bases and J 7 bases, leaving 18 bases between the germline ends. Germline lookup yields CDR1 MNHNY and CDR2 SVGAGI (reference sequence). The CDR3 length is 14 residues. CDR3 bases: TGTGCCAGCAGGGGAACCGGGACATCGAGTGAAGCTTTCTTT. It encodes CASRGTGTSSEAFF.

The CDR3 sequence: CASSRDRGNYGYTF. The CDR3, as DNA: TGTGCCAGCAGCCGGGACAGGGGGAATTATGGCTACACCTTC. The chain links TRBV6-5 to TRBJ1-2, with 11 bases that match TRBD1. The CDR3 runs 14 residues. Germline values: CDR1 MNHEY, CDR2 SVGAGI. V shed 6 bases and J 5 bases; nucleotides not matched to a gene: 5.

CDR3 nucleotides: TGTGCCATCAGTGAGTATCGGGGGACTGATTACAATGAGCAGTTCTTC. This codes for CAISEYRGTDYNEQFF. The rearrangement joins TRBV10-3 to TRBJ2-1; perhaps TRBD2 as D (6 bases). The CDR3 loop spans 16 amino acids. CDR1 is ENHRY and CDR2 is SYGVKD in the germline V gene. V dropped 1 base and J dropped 4 bases, with 14 bases sitting between them.

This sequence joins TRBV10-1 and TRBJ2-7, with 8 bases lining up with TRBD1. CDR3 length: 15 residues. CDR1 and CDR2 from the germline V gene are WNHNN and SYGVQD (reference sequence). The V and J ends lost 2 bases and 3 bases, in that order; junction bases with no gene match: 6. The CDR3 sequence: CASSEGGTGGYEQYF. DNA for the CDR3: TGCGCCAGCAGTGAGGGGGGAACAGGGGGCTACGAGCAGTACTTC.

Here the CDR3 DNA reads TGTGCCACCAGCAGAGATCCCAGAACTAATGAAAAACTGTTTTTT. This gives the protein CATSRDPRTNEKLFF. The chain combines TRBV15 with TRBJ1-4; D gene ambiguous. Germline lookup yields CDR1 LNHNV and CDR2 YYDKDF (reference sequence). CDR3 length: 15 residues. V was trimmed by 0 bases and J by 1 base, leaving 6 bases between them.

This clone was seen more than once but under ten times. In DNA, the CDR3 is TGTGCCACCAGTGATCCCCGTACAGTTTATGGCTACACCTTC. Its protein product is CATSDPRTVYGYTF. J is TRBJ1-2 and V is TRBV24-1; D ambiguous. Trimming left V 3 bases short and J 5 bases short, with 12 bases between. Germline V CDR1 and CDR2: KGHDR, SFDVKD. CDR3 length: 14 amino acids.

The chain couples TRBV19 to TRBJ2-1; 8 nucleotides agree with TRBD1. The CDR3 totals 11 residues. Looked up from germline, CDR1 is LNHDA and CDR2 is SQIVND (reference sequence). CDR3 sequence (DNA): TGTGCTACCGGACAGGGCGATGAGCAGTTCTTC. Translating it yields CATGQGDEQFF. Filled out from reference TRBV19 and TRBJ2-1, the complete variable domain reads DGGITQSPKYLFRKEGQNVTLSCEQNLNHDAMYWYRQDPGQGLRLIYYSQIVNDFQKGDIAEGYSVSREKKESFPLTVTSAQKNPTAFYLCATGQGDEQFFGPGTRLTVL.

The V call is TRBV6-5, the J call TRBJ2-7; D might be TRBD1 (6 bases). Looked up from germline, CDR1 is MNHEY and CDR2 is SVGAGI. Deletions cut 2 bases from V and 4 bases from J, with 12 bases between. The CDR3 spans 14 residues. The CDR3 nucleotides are TGTGCCAGCAGTTACCAGGGGACCTTATACGAGCAGTACTTC. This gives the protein CASSYQGTLYEQYF.

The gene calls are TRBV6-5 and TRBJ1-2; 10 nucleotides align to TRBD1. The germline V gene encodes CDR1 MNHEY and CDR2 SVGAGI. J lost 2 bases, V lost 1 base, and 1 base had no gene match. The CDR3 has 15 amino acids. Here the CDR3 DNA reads TGTGCCAGCAGTTACTGGGGACAGGGGAACTATGGCTACACCTTC. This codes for CASSYWGQGNYGYTF.

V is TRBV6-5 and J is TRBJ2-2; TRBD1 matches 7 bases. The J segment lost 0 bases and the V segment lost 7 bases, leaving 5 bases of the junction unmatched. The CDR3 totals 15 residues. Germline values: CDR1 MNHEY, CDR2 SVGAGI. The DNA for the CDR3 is TGTGCCAGCAACCGACAGGGCCCGAACACCGGGGAGCTGTTTTTT. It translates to CASNRQGPNTGELFF.

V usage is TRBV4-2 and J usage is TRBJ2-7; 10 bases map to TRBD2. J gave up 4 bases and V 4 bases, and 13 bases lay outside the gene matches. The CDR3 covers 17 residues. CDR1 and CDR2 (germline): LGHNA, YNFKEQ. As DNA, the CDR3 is TGTGCCAGCAGCCCGTACCCCTCGGCTAGCGGGAGTTACGAGCAGTACTTC. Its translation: CASSPYPSASGSYEQYF.

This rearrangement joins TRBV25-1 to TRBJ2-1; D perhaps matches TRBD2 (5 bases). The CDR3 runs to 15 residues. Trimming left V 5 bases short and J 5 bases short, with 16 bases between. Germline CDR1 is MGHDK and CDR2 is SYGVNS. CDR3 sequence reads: CASSSYGKQHNEQFF. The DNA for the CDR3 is TGTGCCAGCAGTTCCTACGGGAAGCAACACAATGAGCAGTTCTTC.